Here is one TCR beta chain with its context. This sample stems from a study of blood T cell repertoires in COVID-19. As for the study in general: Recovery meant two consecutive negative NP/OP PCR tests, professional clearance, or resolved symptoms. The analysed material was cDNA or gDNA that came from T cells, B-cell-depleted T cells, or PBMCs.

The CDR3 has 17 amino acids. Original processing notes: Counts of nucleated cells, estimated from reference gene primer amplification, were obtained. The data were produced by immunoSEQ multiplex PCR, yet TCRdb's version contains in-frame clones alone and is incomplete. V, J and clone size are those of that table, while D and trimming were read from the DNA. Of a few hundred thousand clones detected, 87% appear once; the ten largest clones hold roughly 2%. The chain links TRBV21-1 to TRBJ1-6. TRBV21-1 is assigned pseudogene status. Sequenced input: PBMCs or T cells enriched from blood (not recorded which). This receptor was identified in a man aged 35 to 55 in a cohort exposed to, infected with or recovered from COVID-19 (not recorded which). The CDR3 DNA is TGTGCCAGCAGCAAAGTAGGGAGGCAGGGTAGACGTTCACCCCTCCACTTT. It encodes CASSKVGRQGRRSPLHF.